Listed below are T cell receptor beta chains from one sample, sequenced in a study of regulatory T cells in long-lasting Graves disease. MiXCR, applied by TCRdb to the multiplex PCR reads, yields one record per CDR3 protein. This sample has fewer than 650,000 distinct CDR3 sequences, with about 16% found just once. These data were also reused for a study on T cells in Graves' hyperthyroidism and ophthalmopathy.

The sample in question was peripheral blood mononuclear cells (PBMCs), obtained at new diagnosis, from a patient treated with antithyroid drugs. These receptors were taken from a man younger than 35 with Graves disease. CDR3s include the opening cysteine and the closing phenylalanine or tryptophan. Each record gives: D gene, V gene, clone size, J gene, CDR3 protein, CDR3 DNA. The D gene is left open where the match is weak. Part of the rows lack a size; the others show once, few, many or a class for expanded clones.

d_gene: NA
v_gene: TRBV5-1
abundance: NA
j_gene: TRBJ2-2
CDR3aa: CASSFTATGELFF
CDR3nt: TGCGCCAGCAGCTTTACGGCCACCGGGGAGCTGTTTTTT

d_gene: NA
v_gene: TRBV4-2
abundance: few
j_gene: TRBJ2-7
CDR3aa: CASSQDLGAGQYF
CDR3nt: TGTGCCAGCAGCCAAGATTTGGGGGCGGGGCAGTACTTC

d_gene: TRBD1
v_gene: TRBV7-2
abundance: NA
j_gene: TRBJ1-5
CDR3aa: CASSLVNDRVKSQPQHF
CDR3nt: TGTGCCAGCAGCTTAGTGAACGACAGGGTAAAAAGTCAGCCCCAGCATTTT

d_gene: NA
v_gene: TRBV20-1
abundance: many
j_gene: TRBJ2-3
CDR3aa: CSARPGDADTQYF
CDR3nt: TGCAGTGCTAGACCAGGGGACGCAGATACGCAGTATTTT

d_gene: TRBD1
v_gene: TRBV11-2
abundance: many
j_gene: TRBJ1-2
CDR3aa: CASSLASTGRGYTF
CDR3nt: TGTGCCAGCAGCTTAGCCTCGACAGGGCGAGGCTACACCTTC

d_gene: NA
v_gene: TRBV29-1
abundance: NA
j_gene: TRBJ1-2
CDR3aa: CSVGGGSYGYTF
CDR3nt: TGCAGCGTTGGGGGGGGAAGCTATGGCTACACCTTC

d_gene: TRBD2
v_gene: TRBV7-9
abundance: many
j_gene: TRBJ2-3
CDR3aa: CASSPLVGSGRRIETDTQYF
CDR3nt: TGTGCCAGCAGCCCCCTCGTGGGTAGCGGGAGGCGTATCGAGACAGATACGCAGTATTTT

d_gene: TRBD2
v_gene: TRBV7-2
abundance: NA
j_gene: TRBJ2-3
CDR3aa: CASSPSSGGGGEFTDTQYF
CDR3nt: TGTGCCAGCAGCCCCTCCTCCGGGGGGGGGGGAGAGTTTACAGATACGCAGTATTTT

d_gene: NA
v_gene: TRBV29-1
abundance: NA
j_gene: TRBJ2-7
CDR3aa: CSVPGPNYEQYF
CDR3nt: TGCAGCGTCCCCGGGCCCAACTACGAGCAGTACTTC

d_gene: NA
v_gene: TRBV2
abundance: many
j_gene: TRBJ2-5
CDR3aa: CASSPGYQETQYF
CDR3nt: TGTGCCAGCAGTCCAGGGTACCAAGAGACCCAGTACTTC

d_gene: NA
v_gene: TRBV5-1
abundance: few
j_gene: TRBJ1-1
CDR3aa: CASSPGVVVAEAFF
CDR3nt: TGCGCCAGCAGCCCTGGAGTGGTGGTCGCTGAAGCTTTCTTT

d_gene: NA
v_gene: TRBV30
abundance: few
j_gene: TRBJ2-6
CDR3aa: CAKGQDSGANVLTF
CDR3nt: TGTGCGAAAGGGCAGGACTCTGGGGCCAACGTCCTGACTTTC

d_gene: TRBD2
v_gene: TRBV2
abundance: few
j_gene: TRBJ2-7
CDR3aa: CASSPGGGWSSYEQYF
CDR3nt: TGTGCCAGCAGTCCCGGGGGGGGCTGGAGCTCCTACGAGCAGTACTTC

d_gene: NA
v_gene: TRBV20-1
abundance: few
j_gene: TRBJ2-2
CDR3aa: CSAGSSGTGELFF
CDR3nt: TGCAGTGCCGGGAGTAGCGGCACCGGGGAGCTGTTTTTT

d_gene: NA
v_gene: TRBV6-1
abundance: many
j_gene: TRBJ2-1
CDR3aa: CASRNVQGGNYNEQFF
CDR3nt: TGTGCCAGCAGGAATGTTCAGGGGGGAAATTACAATGAGCAGTTCTTC

d_gene: NA
v_gene: TRBV30
abundance: many
j_gene: TRBJ1-2
CDR3aa: CAWSESGERGYTF
CDR3nt: TGTGCCTGGAGCGAGTCGGGGGAACGTGGCTACACCTTC

d_gene: TRBD1
v_gene: TRBV5-1
abundance: few
j_gene: TRBJ2-5
CDR3aa: CASSPGQVQETQYF
CDR3nt: TGCGCCAGCAGCCCGGGACAGGTCCAAGAGACCCAGTACTTC

d_gene: NA
v_gene: TRBV5-1
abundance: NA
j_gene: TRBJ1-2
CDR3aa: CASRPDLNYGYTF
CDR3nt: TGCGCCAGCAGACCAGATTTAAACTATGGCTACACCTTC

d_gene: TRBD2
v_gene: TRBV4-1
abundance: NA
j_gene: TRBJ2-7
CDR3aa: CASSQGSPLAGSSYEQYF
CDR3nt: TGCGCCAGCAGCCAAGGGTCCCCCCTAGCGGGAAGCTCCTACGAGCAGTACTTC

d_gene: TRBD1
v_gene: TRBV11-2
abundance: many
j_gene: TRBJ2-5
CDR3aa: CASSPIGSGTGRETQYF
CDR3nt: TGTGCCAGCAGCCCCATAGGGTCCGGGACAGGGAGAGAGACCCAGTACTTC

d_gene: NA
v_gene: TRBV6-2/TRBV6-3
abundance: many
j_gene: TRBJ1-1
CDR3aa: CASSYVLEAFF
CDR3nt: TGTGCCAGCAGTTACGTTCTCGAAGCTTTCTTT

d_gene: TRBD1
v_gene: TRBV5-4
abundance: many
j_gene: TRBJ2-3
CDR3aa: CASTHRDRVSTDTQYF
CDR3nt: TGTGCCAGCACCCACCGGGACAGGGTATCCACAGATACGCAGTATTTT

d_gene: TRBD2
v_gene: TRBV6-5
abundance: many
j_gene: TRBJ2-7
CDR3aa: CASSYSRAQTARRGREWNEQYF
CDR3nt: TGTGCCAGCAGTTACTCGCGAGCCCAGACAGCCCGGCGAGGGCGGGAGTGGAACGAGCAGTACTTC

d_gene: NA
v_gene: TRBV6-1
abundance: many
j_gene: TRBJ2-6
CDR3aa: CASRAVGSGANVLTF
CDR3nt: TGTGCCAGCAGGGCCGTAGGCTCTGGGGCCAACGTCCTGACTTTC

d_gene: TRBD1
v_gene: TRBV28
abundance: many
j_gene: TRBJ1-5
CDR3aa: CASSSSGTGYQPQHF
CDR3nt: TGTGCCAGCTCTTCCTCCGGGACAGGGTATCAGCCCCAGCATTTT

d_gene: NA
v_gene: TRBV28
abundance: many
j_gene: TRBJ1-5
CDR3aa: CASSLWQGDQPQHF
CDR3nt: TGTGCCAGCAGTTTATGGCAGGGAGATCAGCCCCAGCATTTT

d_gene: NA
v_gene: TRBV3-1
abundance: few
j_gene: TRBJ2-4
CDR3aa: CASSLRIETKNIQYF
CDR3nt: TGTGCCAGCAGCCTTAGAATAGAAACCAAAAACATTCAGTACTTC

d_gene: NA
v_gene: TRBV20-1
abundance: NA
j_gene: TRBJ2-3
CDR3aa: CSASLGGYTDTQYF
CDR3nt: TGCAGTGCTAGCTTAGGTGGCTACACAGATACGCAGTATTTT

d_gene: TRBD2
v_gene: TRBV5-6
abundance: few
j_gene: TRBJ2-7
CDR3aa: CASSSLAATYEQYF
CDR3nt: TGTGCCAGCAGCTCACTAGCGGCAACCTACGAGCAGTACTTC

d_gene: TRBD1
v_gene: TRBV5-1
abundance: NA
j_gene: TRBJ2-7
CDR3aa: CASSLRGTGFSEQYF
CDR3nt: TGCGCCAGCAGCTTGAGGGGGACAGGGTTCTCCGAGCAGTACTTC

d_gene: NA
v_gene: TRBV25-1
abundance: NA
j_gene: TRBJ2-3
CDR3aa: CASSEYLGASTDTQYF
CDR3nt: TGTGCCAGCAGTGAATATCTGGGGGCTAGCACAGATACGCAGTATTTT

d_gene: NA
v_gene: TRBV29-1
abundance: many
j_gene: TRBJ2-7
CDR3aa: CSVERDKRPYEQYF
CDR3nt: TGCAGCGTTGAGCGGGACAAGCGGCCCTACGAGCAGTACTTC

d_gene: NA
v_gene: TRBV3-1
abundance: many
j_gene: TRBJ2-1
CDR3aa: CASSQGRIKSSYNEQFF
CDR3nt: TGTGCCAGCAGCCAAGGTCGCATAAAGAGCTCCTACAATGAGCAGTTCTTC